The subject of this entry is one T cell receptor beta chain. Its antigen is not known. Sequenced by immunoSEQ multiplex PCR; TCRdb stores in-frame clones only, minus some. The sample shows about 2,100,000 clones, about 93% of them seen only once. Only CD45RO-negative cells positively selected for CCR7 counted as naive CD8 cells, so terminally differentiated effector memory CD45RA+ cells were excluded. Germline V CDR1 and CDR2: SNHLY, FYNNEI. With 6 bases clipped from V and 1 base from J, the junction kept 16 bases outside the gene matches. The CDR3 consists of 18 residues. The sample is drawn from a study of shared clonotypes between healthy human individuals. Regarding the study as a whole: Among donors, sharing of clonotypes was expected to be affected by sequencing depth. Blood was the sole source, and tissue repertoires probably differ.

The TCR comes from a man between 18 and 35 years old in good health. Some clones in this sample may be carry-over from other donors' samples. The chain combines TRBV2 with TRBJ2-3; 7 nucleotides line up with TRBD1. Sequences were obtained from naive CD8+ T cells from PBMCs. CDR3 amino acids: CASSAWAPGGEGTDTQYF. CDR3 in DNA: TGTGCCAGCAGCGCCTGGGCCCCAGGGGGAGAGGGCACAGATACGCAGTATTTT.